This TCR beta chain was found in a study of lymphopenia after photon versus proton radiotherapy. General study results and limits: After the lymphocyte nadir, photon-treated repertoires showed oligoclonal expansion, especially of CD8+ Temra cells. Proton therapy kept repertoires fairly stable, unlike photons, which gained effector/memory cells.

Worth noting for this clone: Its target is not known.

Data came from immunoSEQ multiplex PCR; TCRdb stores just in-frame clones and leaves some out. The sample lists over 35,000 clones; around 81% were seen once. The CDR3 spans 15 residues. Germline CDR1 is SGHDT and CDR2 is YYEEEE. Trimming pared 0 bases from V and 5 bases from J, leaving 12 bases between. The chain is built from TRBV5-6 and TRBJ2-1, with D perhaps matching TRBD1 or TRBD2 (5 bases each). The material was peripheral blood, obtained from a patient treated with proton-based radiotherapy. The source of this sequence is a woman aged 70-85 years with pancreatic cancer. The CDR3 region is CASSLGDRMNNEQFF. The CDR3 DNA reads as TGTGCCAGCAGCTTGGGGGACCGCATGAACAATGAGCAGTTCTTC.